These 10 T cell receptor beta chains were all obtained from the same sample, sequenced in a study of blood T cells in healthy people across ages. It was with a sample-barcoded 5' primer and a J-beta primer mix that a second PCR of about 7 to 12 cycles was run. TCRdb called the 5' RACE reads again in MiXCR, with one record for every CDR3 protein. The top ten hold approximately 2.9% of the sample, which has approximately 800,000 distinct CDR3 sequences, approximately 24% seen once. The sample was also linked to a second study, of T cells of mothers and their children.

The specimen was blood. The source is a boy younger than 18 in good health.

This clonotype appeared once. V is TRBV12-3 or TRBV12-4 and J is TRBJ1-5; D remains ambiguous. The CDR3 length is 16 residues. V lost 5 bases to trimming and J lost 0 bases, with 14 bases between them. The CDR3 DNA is TGTGCCAGCAGTATTTCCGGGGTCTATAGCAATCAGCCCCAGCATTTT. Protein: CASSISGVYSNQPQHF.

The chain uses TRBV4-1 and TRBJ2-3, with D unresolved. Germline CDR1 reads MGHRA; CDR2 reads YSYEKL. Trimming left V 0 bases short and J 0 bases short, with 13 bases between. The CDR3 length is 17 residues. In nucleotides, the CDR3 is TGCGCCAGCAGCCAAGATGTGGCAGGTTCTAGCACAGATACGCAGTATTTT. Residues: CASSQDVAGSSTDTQYF.

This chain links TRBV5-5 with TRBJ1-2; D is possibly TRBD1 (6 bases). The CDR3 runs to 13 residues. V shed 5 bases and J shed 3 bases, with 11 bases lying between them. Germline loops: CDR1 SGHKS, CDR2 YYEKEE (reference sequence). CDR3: CASRLTGYYGYTF. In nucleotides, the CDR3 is TGTGCCAGCAGGCTGACAGGTTACTATGGCTACACCTTC.

The CDR3 protein is CASSLNNQETQYF. The CDR3 nucleotides read TGTGCCAGCAGCTTAAACAACCAAGAGACCCAGTACTTC. This chain joins TRBV7-3 and TRBJ2-5; D remains unclear. The CDR3 covers 13 residues. The V end lost 1 base, the J end lost 0 bases, and 3 bases lay between the germline ends. CDR1 and CDR2 (germline): SGHTA, FQGTGA.

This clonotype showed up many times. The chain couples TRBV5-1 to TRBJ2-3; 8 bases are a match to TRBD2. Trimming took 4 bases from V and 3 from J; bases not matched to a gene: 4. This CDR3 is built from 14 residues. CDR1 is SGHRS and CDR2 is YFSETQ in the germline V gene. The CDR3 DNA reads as TGCGCCAGCAGCACCGGGGGGGCAACAGATACGCAGTATTTT. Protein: CASSTGGATDTQYF.

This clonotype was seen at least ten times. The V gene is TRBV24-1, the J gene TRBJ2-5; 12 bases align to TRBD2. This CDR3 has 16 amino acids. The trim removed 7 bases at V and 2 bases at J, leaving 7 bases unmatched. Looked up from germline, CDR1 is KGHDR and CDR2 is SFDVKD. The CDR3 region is CATSLPSGGAQETQYF. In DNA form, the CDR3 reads TGTGCCACCAGCCTACCTAGCGGGGGGGCTCAAGAGACCCAGTACTTC.

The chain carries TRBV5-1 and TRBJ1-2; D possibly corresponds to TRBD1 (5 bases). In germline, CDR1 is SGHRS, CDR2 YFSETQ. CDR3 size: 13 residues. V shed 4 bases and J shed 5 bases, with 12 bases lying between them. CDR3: CASSVGEDYGYTF. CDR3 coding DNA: TGCGCCAGCAGCGTGGGGGAGGATTATGGCTACACCTTC.

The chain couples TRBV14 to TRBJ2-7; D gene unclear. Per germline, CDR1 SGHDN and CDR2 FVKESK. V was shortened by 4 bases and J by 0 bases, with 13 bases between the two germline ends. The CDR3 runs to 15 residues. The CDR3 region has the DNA TGTGCCAGCAGCCCCCCTGGAAGGCCCTCCTACGAGCAGTACTTC. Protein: CASSPPGRPSYEQYF.

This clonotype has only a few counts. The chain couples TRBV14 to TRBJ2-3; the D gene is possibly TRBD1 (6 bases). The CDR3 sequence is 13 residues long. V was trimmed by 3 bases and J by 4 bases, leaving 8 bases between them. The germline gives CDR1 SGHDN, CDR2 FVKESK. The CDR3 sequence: CASSHRGPDTQYF. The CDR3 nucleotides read TGTGCCAGCAGCCACAGGGGACCAGATACGCAGTATTTT.

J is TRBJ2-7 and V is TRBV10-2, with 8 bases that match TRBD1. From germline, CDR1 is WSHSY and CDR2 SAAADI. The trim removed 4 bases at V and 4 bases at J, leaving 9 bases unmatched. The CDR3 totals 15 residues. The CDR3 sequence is CASSGGQVTTYEQYF. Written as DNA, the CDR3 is TGCGCCAGCAGTGGGGGACAGGTCACTACTTACGAGCAGTACTTC.